This T cell receptor beta chain originates from a study of cytomegalovirus exposure and HLA in healthy donors. Whole-study results and caveats: In a later analysis, CMV-associated beta chains were mostly HLA-associated, it appeared. There were several of the most significant clusters that appeared linked to common viral pathogens in a later analysis.

This PCR relied on a set of 60 Vbeta primers and 13 Jbeta primers. TCRdb's copy holds only in-frame clones and misses some; the assay was immunoSEQ multiplex PCR. This table has roughly 90,000 clones, about 82% appearing once. Comment on this clone: Its antigen remains unidentified.

CDR1 and CDR2 from the germline V gene are KGHSH and LQKENI. The CDR3 loop spans 14 amino acids. V lost 0 bases, J lost 6 bases, and 11 bases lay in between. The J gene is TRBJ1-2, the V gene TRBV18, with D possibly being TRBD1 (5 bases). Input material: PBMCs. This receptor was obtained from a man aged 30 to 39 in good health and CMV-seronegative. The CDR3 DNA reads as TGTGCCAGCTCACCACCGTTAGCAGGGAATGGCTACACCTTC. Amino acids: CASSPPLAGNGYTF.